These 22 T cell receptor beta chains were sequenced from one sample in a study of T cell responses to AZD1222 COVID-19 vaccine. Profiling relied on immunoSEQ multiplex PCR, and the TCRdb table lists in-frame clones only, not all of them. Of some 120,000 clones listed, roughly 87% are singletons. The specimen was peripheral blood, collected on day 0 of AZD1222 vaccination. The receptors shown here come from an adult in good health.

The table lists this clone with a count of one. Written as DNA, the CDR3 is TGTGCCAGCAGCTTAGACCCCGGGACCAACACCGGGGAGCTGTTTTTT. This encodes CASSLDPGTNTGELFF. V and J are TRBV7-8 and TRBJ2-2; D assignment may be TRBD1 or TRBD2 (5 bases each). Germline V lookup: CDR1 SGHVS, CDR2 FQNEAQ. The V end was cut by 1 base, the J end by 2 bases, with 11 bases between. There are 16 residues in the CDR3.

Comments on this clone: An end of the junction differs from the germline gene, which may be a read error. The chain combines TRBV27 with TRBJ2-1, with 8 bases lining up with TRBD2. Germline CDR1 and CDR2: MNHEY and SMNVEV (reference sequence). The CDR3 spans 14 residues. The CDR3 sequence is CAGSLRAGDDEQFF. DNA for the CDR3: TGTGCCGGCAGTTTACGAGCGGGAGACGATGAGCAGTTCTTC.

The chain carries TRBV18 and TRBJ1-5, with D possibly matching TRBD1 (6 bases). The V and J ends lost 3 bases and 0 bases respectively, with 15 bases between them. Germline-derived CDR1 and CDR2 are KGHSH and LQKENI. The CDR3 consists of 17 residues. CDR3 loop: CASSPWMDSYSNQPQHF. The DNA for the CDR3 is TGTGCCAGCTCACCTTGGATGGACAGCTATAGCAATCAGCCCCAGCATTTT.

This clone has just one count. The rearrangement links TRBV6-5 to TRBJ1-6; D is unresolved. Trimming cost V 4 bases and J 0 bases, with 7 bases left between them. Germline assignment: CDR1 MNHEY and CDR2 SVGAGI. The CDR3 contains 15 residues. The DNA for the CDR3 is TGTGCCAGCAGTTTGTATAGCTCCTATAATTCACCCCTCCACTTT. Encoded protein: CASSLYSSYNSPLHF.

CDR3 in amino acids: CATSDTTSGIYNEQFF. As DNA, the CDR3 is TGTGCCACCAGTGATACCACTAGCGGGATCTACAATGAGCAGTTCTTC. This chain links TRBV24-1 with TRBJ2-1; TRBD2 matches 10 bases. The CDR3 has 16 residues. The trim removed 3 bases at V and 3 bases at J, leaving 4 bases unmatched. In germline, CDR1 is KGHDR, CDR2 SFDVKD.

V is TRBV28 and J is TRBJ2-7; no clear D gene. The V and J ends lost 5 bases and 5 bases respectively, with 22 bases between them. The germline CDR1 and CDR2 sequences are MDHEN and SYDVKM. The CDR3 length is 16 residues. In DNA, the CDR3 is TGTGCCAGCAGTCCCCCTTACAGCATTCCCCCCCACGAGCAGTACTTC. Translated, it gives CASSPPYSIPPHEQYF.

The chain uses TRBV5-4 and TRBJ2-1, with D uncertain. Trimming stripped 1 base from V and 8 bases from J, with 7 bases between. This CDR3 contains 12 residues. CDR1 and CDR2 from the germline V gene are SGHNT and YYREEE (reference sequence). CDR3 DNA: TGTGCCAGCAGCTTGATGAAGGATGAGCAGTTCTTC. Protein product: CASSLMKDEQFF.

The chain carries TRBV27 and TRBJ2-7, with D unclear. This CDR3 spans 13 amino acids. Germline V CDR1 and CDR2: MNHEY, SMNVEV (reference sequence). The V gene lost 2 bases and the J gene lost 2 bases, with 7 bases spanning the gap. In nucleotides, the CDR3 is TGTGCCAGCAGTTTAGGGCGGACCTACGAGCAGTACTTC. The encoded protein is CASSLGRTYEQYF.

This clone was detected once. The chain combines TRBV7-2 with TRBJ2-7; possibly TRBD1 or TRBD2 for D (6 bases each). The length of the CDR3 is 13 residues. V lost 5 bases and J 0 bases, leaving 8 bases between the germline ends. CDR1 is SGHTA and CDR2 is FQGNSA in the germline V gene. The CDR3: CASSTGASYEQYF. CDR3 sequence (DNA): TGTGCCAGCAGCACGGGGGCCTCCTACGAGCAGTACTTC. Complete variable domain (other parts from reference TRBV7-2 and TRBJ2-7): GAGVSQSPSNKVTEKGKDVELRCDPISGHTALYWYRQSLGQGLEFLIYFQGNSAPDKSGLPSDRFSAERTGGSVSTLTIQRTQQEDSAVYLCASSTGASYEQYFGPGTRLTVT.

This clone was seen once. CDR3 region: CASNGASRDTLGETQYF. The CDR3 bases are TGTGCCAGCAATGGGGCCTCCCGAGACACCCTCGGGGAGACCCAGTACTTC. J is TRBJ2-5 and V is TRBV28; D may be TRBD1 (5 bases). The V gene's germline CDR1 is MDHEN and CDR2 SYDVKM. Trimming took 7 bases from V and 5 from J, leaving 26 bases between them. This CDR3 has 17 amino acids.

This clone has a single count. This chain connects TRBV24-1 to TRBJ1-2; 8 bases fit TRBD1. V gave up 4 bases and J gave up 8 bases; unmatched junction bases: 5. The CDR3 runs 13 residues. Per germline, CDR1 KGHDR and CDR2 SFDVKD. The CDR3 nucleotides are TGTGCCACCAGTGACCCACAGGGGGGAGGCTACACCTTC. It translates to CATSDPQGGGYTF.

The V gene is TRBV5-4, the J gene TRBJ2-7; D may be TRBD1 (5 bases). This CDR3 is 12 amino acids long. Germline V gene data show CDR1 as SGHNT and CDR2 as YYREEE (reference sequence). V was cut by 2 bases and J by 6 bases, with 9 bases left in between. The CDR3 loop is CASSLAGLEQYF. The CDR3 bases are TGTGCCAGCAGCTTAGCAGGGCTCGAGCAGTACTTC.

This sequence joins TRBV27 and TRBJ2-3, with TRBD1 as a possible D gene (6 bases). V was shortened by 8 bases and J by 5 bases, with 14 bases between the two germline ends. Germline CDR1 reads MNHEY; CDR2 reads SMNVEV (reference sequence). The CDR3 extends over 13 amino acids. CDR3 region: CASGGPVEDTQYF. The DNA of the CDR3 is TGTGCCAGCGGGGGCCCGGTAGAAGATACGCAGTATTTT.

V and J are TRBV15 and TRBJ2-2, with 8 positions matching TRBD2. In germline, CDR1 is LNHNV, CDR2 YYDKDF (reference sequence). CDR3 length: 17 amino acids. V lost 9 bases to trimming and J lost 5 bases; unmatched junction nucleotides: 17. This CDR3 reads CATKSSSSGGVTGELFF. CDR3 bases: TGTGCCACTAAGAGCTCCTCCTCGGGGGGGGTTACCGGGGAGCTGTTTTTT.

V usage is TRBV7-3 and J usage is TRBJ2-2, with D tentatively TRBD1 (6 bases). Germline values: CDR1 SGHTA, CDR2 FQGTGA. V lost 2 bases to trimming and J lost 7 bases, with 17 bases between them. CDR3 length equals 16 residues. Written as DNA, the CDR3 is TGTGCCAGCAGCTTAGGGGGCTCGCCCAACGGCGGGGAGCTGTTTTTT. Amino acids: CASSLGGSPNGGELFF.

This chain connects TRBV9 to TRBJ1-2; 7 bases are a match to TRBD1. CDR1 SGDLS and CDR2 YYNGEE come from the germline V gene. J was trimmed by 6 bases and V by 1 base; bases with no gene match: 6. CDR3 length: 14 residues. The CDR3 spells CASSVTSTGDGYTF. DNA for the CDR3: TGTGCCAGCAGCGTAACGTCCACAGGGGATGGCTACACCTTC.

V and J are TRBV28 and TRBJ1-6; no clear D gene. Germline V gives CDR1 MDHEN, CDR2 SYDVKM. V lost 5 bases and J 0 bases, leaving 17 bases between the germline ends. The CDR3 runs 18 residues. The CDR3 sequence: CASSHSGVGSSYNSPLHF. CDR3 DNA: TGTGCCAGCAGTCATTCTGGGGTCGGGAGCTCCTATAATTCACCCCTCCACTTT.

The gene calls are TRBV28 and TRBJ2-4; 8 bases are shared with TRBD2. The CDR3 is 15 amino acids. CDR1 and CDR2 (germline): MDHEN, SYDVKM. V lost 8 bases to trimming and J lost 1 base; unmatched junction nucleotides: 7. The CDR3 reads CASGLGGAAKNIQYF. The CDR3 bases are TGTGCCAGCGGTCTCGGGGGGGCGGCCAAAAACATTCAGTACTTC.

The V call is TRBV19, the J call TRBJ1-3; D ambiguous. Trimming left V 7 bases short and J 0 bases short, with 10 bases between. The CDR3 contains 14 residues. CDR1 and CDR2 from the germline V gene are LNHDA and SQIVND (reference sequence). The CDR3 nucleotides read TGTGCCAGTAAAGACCACAACTCTGGAAACACCATATATTTT. Its translation: CASKDHNSGNTIYF.

The chain employs TRBV10-2 and TRBJ1-1, with a possible D match to TRBD1 (5 bases). Trimming cost V 3 bases and J 4 bases, with 9 bases left between them. The CDR3 runs to 13 residues. Germline CDR1 is WSHSY and CDR2 is SAAADI. This chain's CDR3 is CASSDGAGTEAFF. CDR3 nucleotide sequence: TGCGCCAGCAGTGACGGGGCCGGCACTGAAGCTTTCTTT.

The chain combines TRBV7-2 with TRBJ2-5; maybe TRBD2 (5 bases). The V and J ends lost 5 bases and 8 bases respectively, with 12 bases between them. CDR1 is SGHTA, CDR2 FQGNSA, per germline. This CDR3 spans 12 amino acids. The DNA of the CDR3 is TGTGCCAGCAGCCAACTCGGGGAAACCCAGTACTTC. It specifies CASSQLGETQYF.

This chain links TRBV29-1 with TRBJ1-1; D unresolved. Between the trimmed V and J ends, which lost 6 bases and 3 bases, there was a span of 11 bases. CDR1 is SQVTM, CDR2 ANQGSEA, per germline. The CDR3 consists of 12 residues. This CDR3 reads CSVDGYDTEAFF. In nucleotides, the CDR3 is TGCAGCGTGGACGGGTACGACACTGAAGCTTTCTTT.